This TCR beta chain came from a study of memory CD4+ T cells and cytomegalovirus serostatus. The sort gate was single viable CD3+CD4+CD8-CD45RO+ cells for memory CD4+ T cells. Sequencing used immunoSEQ multiplex PCR; TCRdb keeps in-frame clones, though not all of them. Found here are approximately 23,000 clones, over 70% of them singletons; the top ten hold over 0.95%. This receptor was identified in an adult in good health and CMV-seronegative. Sequenced: memory CD4+ T cells from blood.

In DNA form, the CDR3 reads TGTGCCAGCAGCTTAGGTTCAGGAAGCTATGGCTACACCTTC. Translated, it gives CASSLGSGSYGYTF. This chain links TRBV7-9 with TRBJ1-2; D gene ambiguous. The CDR3 is 14 amino acids. The germline V gene has CDR1 SEHNR and CDR2 FQNEAQ (reference sequence). The V end was cut by 1 base, the J end by 4 bases, with 10 bases between.